This T cell receptor beta chain was observed in a study of cytotoxic CD8 clonotypes in ibrutinib-treated CLL. The overall study: Patients gave response samples after a median approximately 11 months of treatment, range 6 to 36. Study-level findings and limits: Baseline clonality was higher than in age-matched healthy donors and moved in step with circulating CD8+ T-cell counts.

Comment on this clone: Its antigen is not identified.

Trimming left V 4 bases short and J 4 bases short, with 13 bases between. Germline values: CDR1 MGHRA, CDR2 YSYEKL. The CDR3 totals 14 residues. Depth targeted 1 in 200,000 to 1 in 1 million T cells, averaging 10x coverage per clonotype. The method was immunoSEQ multiplex PCR; TCRdb's version includes in-frame clones alone and lacks a portion of them. Among 120,000 to 150,000 clones, roughly 80% were seen once, and the ten largest hold 28%. The chain joins TRBV4-1 to TRBJ1-2, with D maybe TRBD1 (5 bases). Source: PBMCs, taken after 12 months of ibrutinib treatment. The clonotype was recovered from a human donor with chronic lymphocytic leukemia. CDR3 residues: CASSPMWQGYGYTF. The CDR3 nucleotides are TGCGCCAGCAGCCCCATGTGGCAGGGCTATGGCTACACCTTC.